The sequence of this T cell receptor beta chain was determined in a study of T cells in tuberculosis. There are 20 residues in the CDR3. Per germline, CDR1 MGHRA and CDR2 YSYEKL. Germline trimming cut 0 bases from V and 3 bases from J; bases unmatched to any gene: 11. Here immunoSEQ multiplex PCR was the method, and the copy in TCRdb shows in-frame clones only, minus some. This sample has about 30,000 clones, with approximately 93% found just once. Note on this clone: Its antigen remains unknown.

Study results and caveats: Selection depended on which cryopreserved specimens were available.

V is TRBV4-1 and J is TRBJ1-6; 10 nucleotides agree with TRBD1. The TCR sequence derives from a donor aged 10-30 years with latent tuberculosis or without tuberculosis infection. The sample taken for sequencing was PBMCs. As DNA, the CDR3 is TGCGCCAGCAGCCAAGATTTCAGGAGGGGACAGGGGTTCTATAATTCACCCCTCCACTTT. It translates to CASSQDFRRGQGFYNSPLHF.